A selection of T cell receptor beta chains follows, all from one sample in a study of blood T cells in healthy people across ages. TCRdb re-called the 5' RACE reads with MiXCR, one entry per CDR3 protein. The data show about 1,500,000 distinct CDR3 sequences, around 39% seen once. Sequences were obtained from blood. The receptor set was obtained from a woman aged 18 to 35 in good health. The CDR3 runs from the conserved cysteine through the conserved F or W. Not every row has a clone size; where given, it reads once, few, many or a size class.

CDR3aa: CARIGFGETQYF
j_gene: .
v_gene: TRBV2
abundance: .

CDR3aa: CASSIGRGMYF
j_gene: TRBJ2-3
v_gene: TRBV28
abundance: .

CDR3aa: CASSEWGDWTGELFF
j_gene: TRBJ2-2
v_gene: TRBV25-1
abundance: .

CDR3aa: CATSAGGLADSYNEQYF
j_gene: TRBJ2-5
v_gene: TRBV24-1
abundance: .

CDR3aa: CAITSGGSNYGYTF
j_gene: TRBJ1-2
v_gene: TRBV10-3
abundance: .

CDR3aa: CASSLVPTATEQYF
j_gene: TRBJ2-7
v_gene: TRBV13
abundance: once

CDR3aa: CSVQNNPSQSSGANVLTF
j_gene: TRBJ2-6
v_gene: TRBV29-1
abundance: .

CDR3aa: CSARERRDYGYTF
j_gene: TRBJ1-2
v_gene: TRBV20-1
abundance: .

CDR3aa: CASSSYSKTGHNTGELFF
j_gene: TRBJ2-2
v_gene: TRBV27
abundance: .

CDR3aa: CASSIEPTMGTQYF
j_gene: TRBJ2-3
v_gene: TRBV19
abundance: .

CDR3aa: CSARGHQMNTEAFF
j_gene: TRBJ1-1
v_gene: TRBV20-1
abundance: .

CDR3aa: CASRMEGGTYEQYF
j_gene: TRBJ2-7
v_gene: TRBV5-1
abundance: .

CDR3aa: CASSLGGTDSYGYTF
j_gene: TRBJ1-2
v_gene: TRBV5-1
abundance: .

CDR3aa: CASSLEAQGANIQYF
j_gene: TRBJ2-4
v_gene: TRBV5-1
abundance: few

CDR3aa: CSAGPSNEKLFF
j_gene: TRBJ1-4
v_gene: TRBV20-1
abundance: .

CDR3aa: CAWLPSGLKEHEQFF
j_gene: TRBJ2-1
v_gene: TRBV30
abundance: .

CDR3aa: CASSSPTSALTPNEQFF
j_gene: TRBJ2-1
v_gene: TRBV7-2
abundance: many

CDR3aa: CASSEASDYTEAFF
j_gene: TRBJ1-1
v_gene: TRBV6-1
abundance: .

CDR3aa: CASRSTSGGATTQYF
j_gene: TRBJ2-5
v_gene: TRBV13
abundance: .

CDR3aa: CASSLSLGVELFF
j_gene: TRBJ2-2
v_gene: TRBV27
abundance: .

CDR3aa: CASSQEGRGGGYTF
j_gene: TRBJ1-2
v_gene: TRBV4-1
abundance: .

CDR3aa: CASRERNTEAFF
j_gene: TRBJ1-1
v_gene: TRBV6-6
abundance: .

CDR3aa: CASSYVLNTDTQYF
j_gene: TRBJ2-3
v_gene: TRBV6-6
abundance: .

CDR3aa: CASSWTRGSGTEAFF
j_gene: TRBJ1-1
v_gene: TRBV11-2
abundance: .

CDR3aa: CASSFPGGEAFF
j_gene: TRBJ1-1
v_gene: TRBV12-3/TRBV12-4
abundance: few

CDR3aa: CSAPSGRAYNEQFF
j_gene: TRBJ2-1
v_gene: TRBV20-1
abundance: .

CDR3aa: CASSRAGDTPRSNQPQHF
j_gene: TRBJ1-5
v_gene: TRBV7-9
abundance: few

CDR3aa: CARDCPSGYF
j_gene: TRBJ2-7
v_gene: TRBV4-2
abundance: .

CDR3aa: CASSQGTAGTDTQYF
j_gene: TRBJ2-3
v_gene: TRBV3-1
abundance: .

CDR3aa: CASSLGPAGAYNEQYF
j_gene: .
v_gene: TRBV12-3/TRBV12-4
abundance: once

CDR3aa: CASSSRQGAQSSEQYF
j_gene: TRBJ2-5
v_gene: TRBV5-1
abundance: .

CDR3aa: CSAPGTGNNSPLHF
j_gene: TRBJ1-6
v_gene: TRBV20-1
abundance: .

CDR3aa: CSVGSSTETQYF
j_gene: TRBJ2-5
v_gene: TRBV29-1
abundance: .

CDR3aa: CASSQGLVTSGYNEQFF
j_gene: TRBJ2-1
v_gene: TRBV4-1
abundance: few

CDR3aa: CSLGSLSGVASYNEQFF
j_gene: TRBJ2-1
v_gene: TRBV20-1
abundance: .

CDR3aa: CASSLGTSLSGHEQYF
j_gene: TRBJ2-7
v_gene: TRBV5-1
abundance: few

CDR3aa: CASSLAYRSMNTEAFF
j_gene: TRBJ1-1
v_gene: TRBV5-5
abundance: .

CDR3aa: CASSVDRGGQFF
j_gene: TRBJ2-1
v_gene: TRBV5-1
abundance: .

CDR3aa: CATSDPGTSGGASYEQYF
j_gene: TRBJ2-7
v_gene: TRBV24-1
abundance: .

CDR3aa: CASSAGHLGGNEQFF
j_gene: TRBJ2-1
v_gene: TRBV7-9
abundance: few